The next 25 T cell receptor beta chains were all read from a single sample in a study of T cells after yellow fever vaccination. TCRdb fed the 5' RACE reads into MiXCR, producing one record per CDR3 protein. Here the sample spans some 390,000 distinct CDR3 sequences, roughly 20% being singletons. This sample comprised PBMCs, obtained before the yellow fever booster vaccination. These receptors all come from a man between 18 and 35 years old who received the YFV17D yellow fever vaccine.

This clonotype was recorded a few times. V and J are TRBV5-4 and TRBJ1-2; TRBD1 might be the D (6 bases). Trimming stripped 3 bases from V and 6 bases from J, with 12 bases between. Germline CDR1 reads SGHNT; CDR2 reads YYREEE (reference sequence). The CDR3 is 13 residues long. The CDR3 protein is CASSSTQGDGYTF. CDR3 nucleotide sequence: TGTGCCAGCAGCTCGACACAGGGCGATGGCTACACCTTC. Full variable domain (remainder filled in from reference TRBV5-4 and TRBJ1-2): ETGVTQSPTHLIKTRGQQVTLRCSSQSGHNTVSWYQQALGQGPQFIFQYYREEENGRGNFPPRFSGLQFPNYSSELNVNALELDDSALYLCASSSTQGDGYTFGSGTRLTVV.

As regards this clonotype: Germline and junction disagree at one end, which may indicate a read error. The rearrangement uses TRBV3-1 and TRBJ2-6; tentatively, D is TRBD1 (6 bases). This CDR3 is 15 amino acids long. The germline gives CDR1 LGHDT, CDR2 YNNKEL (reference sequence). The CDR3 loop is CASSQGALTAKVLTF. The CDR3 bases are TGTGCCAGCAGCCAGGGGGCTCTGACGGCCAAGGTCCTGACTTTC.

This clonotype was counted only a few times. The V call is TRBV29-1, the J call TRBJ1-1, with D unresolved. V was cut by 3 bases and J by 3 bases, with 14 bases left in between. The CDR3 runs to 14 residues. Germline V gene lookup returns CDR1 SQVTM and CDR2 ANQGSEA. CDR3 sequence (DNA): TGCAGCGTTGAGCCCAGACTTGGGGACACTGAAGCTTTCTTT. As protein: CSVEPRLGDTEAFF. The full variable domain, its missing parts supplied by reference TRBV29-1 and TRBJ1-1, is SAVISQKPSRDICQRGTSLTIQCQVDSQVTMMFWYRQQPGQSLTLIATANQGSEATYESGFVIDKFPISRPNLTFSTLTVSNMSPEDSSIYLCSVEPRLGDTEAFFGQGTRLTVV.

The genes are TRBV5-1 and TRBJ1-3, with D perhaps matching TRBD1 (6 bases). From germline, CDR1 is SGHRS and CDR2 YFSETQ. This CDR3 is 15 amino acids long. Trimming took off 0 bases at V and 3 bases at J, with 10 bases between the two ends. The CDR3 bases are TGCGCCAGCAGCTTGGAGTGGGGGCTTGGAAACACCATATATTTT. It codes for CASSLEWGLGNTIYF.

The chain employs TRBV4-1 and TRBJ1-1; the D gene is possibly TRBD1 (6 bases). The germline CDR1 and CDR2 sequences are MGHRA and YSYEKL. The CDR3 runs 13 residues. Trimming shortened V by 4 bases and J by 8 bases, and 14 bases separated the two germline ends. CDR3 sequence reads: CASSRSGGLEAFF. As DNA, the CDR3 is TGCGCCAGCAGCCGCAGCGGGGGGCTCGAAGCTTTCTTT.

CDR3 loop: CASSPGSSLGSEQYF. The CDR3 nucleotides are TGCGCCAGCAGCCCCGGATCGTCCCTTGGGTCCGAGCAGTACTTC. The rearrangement joins TRBV4-1 to TRBJ2-7; D is ambiguous. V lost 4 bases to trimming and J lost 6 bases, with 19 bases between them. The germline V gene encodes CDR1 MGHRA and CDR2 YSYEKL. This CDR3 contains 15 residues.

The rearrangement links TRBV9 to TRBJ2-2; D could derive from TRBD1 or TRBD2 (5 bases each). Germline V gene sequence: CDR1 SGDLS, CDR2 YYNGEE. V lost 3 bases to trimming and J lost 4 bases, with 13 bases between them. This CDR3 spans 15 amino acids. The CDR3 DNA reads TGTGCCAGCAGCGAGGCCGGGACCCCCACCGGGGAGCTGTTTTTT. It yields the protein CASSEAGTPTGELFF. Using reference TRBV9 and TRBJ2-2 for the parts outside the CDR3, the full variable domain is DSGVTQTPKHLITATGQRVTLRCSPRSGDLSVYWYQQSLDQGLQFLIQYYNGEERAKGNILERFSAQQFPDLHSELNLSSLELGDSALYFCASSEAGTPTGELFFGEGSRLTVL.

The V call is TRBV20-1, the J call TRBJ1-4, with D perhaps TRBD1 (6 bases). CDR1 and CDR2 (germline): DFQATT, SNEGSKA (reference sequence). V lost 5 bases and J 8 bases, leaving 15 bases between the germline ends. This CDR3 has 13 residues. This CDR3 is CSAYGGRGEKLFF. CDR3 bases: TGCAGTGCTTATGGGGGGCGCGGGGAAAAACTGTTTTTT.

This clonotype was recorded at least ten times. The chain couples TRBV12-3 or TRBV12-4 to TRBJ2-3, with unresolved D. The ends were cut back, 2 bases at V and 7 bases at J, with 16 bases in the middle. This CDR3 is 15 amino acids long. The CDR3 protein is CASSLNQQIYHTQYF. The CDR3 DNA follows: TGTGCCAGCAGTTTAAATCAGCAGATATACCATACGCAGTATTTT.

The rearrangement joins TRBV7-9 to TRBJ2-6; TRBD1 matches at 7 bases. The ends lost 8 bases at V and 1 base at J; junction bases unmatched: 5. Germline V gene data show CDR1 as SEHNR and CDR2 as FQNEAQ (reference sequence). The CDR3 is 15 residues long. CDR3 nucleotide sequence: TGTGCCAGCCGCAAACAGGGGTCTGGGGCCAACGTCCTGACTTTC. Translated: CASRKQGSGANVLTF.

The V call is TRBV4-3, the J call TRBJ2-7; D may be TRBD1 or TRBD2 (5 bases each). This CDR3 spans 15 amino acids. V gave up 3 bases and J gave up 3 bases, with 15 bases separating them. Germline CDR1 and CDR2: LGHNA and YSLEER. CDR3 sequence: CASSQLREPFYEQYF. The CDR3 coding sequence is TGCGCCAGCAGCCAGCTCAGGGAGCCATTCTACGAGCAGTACTTC.

This clonotype has just a few counts. The chain couples TRBV12-3 or TRBV12-4 to TRBJ2-5; no clear D gene. Trimming pared 3 bases from V and 4 bases from J, leaving 9 bases between. The CDR3 has 13 residues. The CDR3 nucleotides are TGTGCCAGCAGTTTGCTTTGGGGAGAGACCCAGTACTTC. Translation: CASSLLWGETQYF.

This clonotype was seen more than once but under ten times. The genes are TRBV5-1 and TRBJ2-1; 9 nucleotides line up with TRBD1. CDR1 and CDR2 from the germline V gene are SGHRS and YFSETQ. The CDR3 runs 14 residues. V lost 0 bases, J lost 8 bases, and 3 bases stayed unmatched. The CDR3 region has the DNA TGCGCCAGCAGCTTGGGGGGACAGGGCGATGAGCAGTTCTTC. Its protein product is CASSLGGQGDEQFF.

This clonotype was observed a few times. The rearrangement joins TRBV4-3 to TRBJ1-1; D perhaps matches TRBD1 (5 bases). Germline-derived CDR1 and CDR2 are LGHNA and YSLEER. V was clipped by 0 bases and J by 8 bases, with 16 bases between them. The CDR3 consists of 15 residues. The CDR3, as DNA: TGCGCCAGCAGCCAAGAGAGGGACGGTATCGCGGAAGCTTTCTTT. The encoded protein is CASSQERDGIAEAFF.

This clonotype was found once. V gene TRBV20-1 combines with J gene TRBJ2-3; D is uncertain. CDR3 length: 14 amino acids. The V gene's germline CDR1 is DFQATT and CDR2 SNEGSKA (reference sequence). V was clipped by 5 bases and J by 4 bases, with 16 bases between them. In nucleotides, the CDR3 is TGCAGTGCTCCCGGCAAAGGAAGCCCAGATACGCAGTATTTT. This sequence encodes CSAPGKGSPDTQYF.

J is TRBJ2-5 and V is TRBV7-3; D may match TRBD1 or TRBD2 (5 bases each). V gave up 2 bases and J gave up 8 bases, with 12 bases separating them. Germline CDR1 reads SGHTA; CDR2 reads FQGTGA. This CDR3 contains 13 residues. CDR3 nucleotide sequence: TGTGCCAGCAGCTTAGGGACCGGGATTACCCAGTACTTC. Amino acids: CASSLGTGITQYF.

The rearrangement uses TRBV15 and TRBJ1-2; a weak D match, TRBD1 (6 bases). V lost 3 bases, J lost 5 bases, and 16 bases lay in between. Germline values: CDR1 LNHNV, CDR2 YYDKDF (reference sequence). The CDR3 is 15 amino acids. CDR3 residues: CATSRNTGTPYGYTF. The CDR3 bases are TGTGCCACCAGCAGGAATACCGGGACACCTTATGGCTACACCTTC.

This clonotype was counted between two and nine times. The chain couples TRBV5-6 to TRBJ2-7, with D perhaps matching TRBD1 or TRBD2 (6 bases each). This CDR3 has 14 amino acids. Germline V gives CDR1 SGHDT, CDR2 YYEEEE. The ends were cut back, 0 bases at V and 2 bases at J, with 9 bases in the middle. The CDR3 loop reads CASSLERGAYEQYF. CDR3 nucleotide sequence: TGTGCCAGCAGCTTGGAAAGGGGGGCCTACGAGCAGTACTTC.

The gene calls are TRBV18 and TRBJ2-3, with D hard to call. This CDR3 comprises 16 residues. CDR1 and CDR2 from the germline V gene are KGHSH and LQKENI. V lost 2 bases to trimming and J lost 5 bases, with 17 bases between them. The DNA for the CDR3 is TGTGCCAGCTCACCAACGAATGCCAGAGTACAAGATACGCAGTATTTT. It yields the protein CASSPTNARVQDTQYF.

This clonotype was detected a few times. The gene calls are TRBV12-3 or TRBV12-4 and TRBJ2-1; 12 positions agree with TRBD2. V gave up 5 bases and J gave up 9 bases; unmatched junction bases: 8. The CDR3 sequence is 15 residues long. The DNA of the CDR3 is TGTGCCAGCAGTACCCCTAGCGGGGGGGCAGGTGAGCAGTTCTTC. This encodes CASSTPSGGAGEQFF.

The CDR3 bases are TGTGCCACCAGCAGAGATAGGGACTCCTCTTCCAAGCAGTACTTC. It is translated as CATSRDRDSSSKQYF. This chain uses TRBV15 with TRBJ2-7; D is possibly TRBD2 (6 bases). CDR1 and CDR2 (germline): LNHNV, YYDKDF (reference sequence). V gave up 0 bases and J gave up 8 bases, with 17 bases separating them. The CDR3 length is 15 residues.

This clonotype was picked up many times. J is TRBJ1-1 and V is TRBV5-1, with D tentatively TRBD1 (5 bases). The CDR3 has 15 residues. Germline CDR1 is SGHRS and CDR2 is YFSETQ. V was trimmed by 4 bases and J by 3 bases, leaving 16 bases between them. CDR3: CASSLPGAGHTEAFF. The CDR3 DNA sequence: TGCGCCAGCAGCCTCCCCGGGGCGGGACACACTGAAGCTTTCTTT.

The chain carries TRBV5-1 and TRBJ2-1, with D perhaps assigned TRBD1 or TRBD2 (5 bases each). V dropped 6 bases and J dropped 6 bases, with 13 bases sitting between them. Germline CDR1 and CDR2: SGHRS and YFSETQ. The CDR3 spans 13 residues. The CDR3 sequence: CASNRDPGNEQFF. The CDR3 region has the DNA TGCGCCAGCAACCGGGACCCTGGCAATGAGCAGTTCTTC. The full variable domain, rest sourced from reference TRBV5-1 and TRBJ2-1, is KAGVTQTPRYLIKTRGQQVTLSCSPISGHRSVSWYQQTPGQGLQFLFEYFSETQRNKGNFPGRFSGRQFSNSRSEMNVSTLELGDSALYLCASNRDPGNEQFFGPGTRLTVL.

Only a few counts were recorded for this clonotype. Written as DNA, the CDR3 is TGTGCCAGCAGTGACAGGGGCCCGGAGCCCCAGCATTTT. Protein product: CASSDRGPEPQHF. This chain links TRBV6-5 with TRBJ1-5; 8 bases are shared with TRBD1. V dropped 5 bases and J dropped 8; count of bases not matched to a gene: 5. This CDR3 region has 13 residues. Germline loops: CDR1 MNHEY, CDR2 SVGAGI.

This clonotype was seen once. V usage is TRBV28 and J usage is TRBJ2-3; TRBD2 aligns across 11 bases. CDR3 length equals 15 residues. Per the germline V gene, CDR1 is MDHEN and CDR2 is SYDVKM. Trimming at V came to 5 bases and at J to 2 bases, leaving 3 bases not matched to a gene. The CDR3 region is CASSRLAGITDTQYF. For the CDR3, the DNA is TGTGCCAGCAGTAGACTAGCGGGGATCACAGATACGCAGTATTTT.